The 8 T cell receptor beta chains given below trace back to one sample, sequenced in a study of blood T cell repertoires in COVID-19. Profiling relied on immunoSEQ multiplex PCR, and the TCRdb table lists in-frame clones only, not all of them. This repertoire shows 250,000 or so clones, 80% to 90% found once; its top ten account for 3.7%. Specimen: PBMCs or T cells enriched from blood (not recorded which). The origin of the receptors is a woman in her twenties or thirties who had been exposed to COVID-19.

V usage is TRBV24-1 and J usage is TRBJ1-1; 9 nucleotides match TRBD1. The CDR3 has 16 residues. Per the germline V gene, CDR1 is KGHDR and CDR2 is SFDVKD. Trimming removed 4 bases from V and 0 bases from J; junction bases left unmatched: 5. CDR3 region: CATSESGTGMNTEAFF. In DNA, the CDR3 is TGTGCCACCAGTGAGTCCGGGACAGGGATGAACACTGAAGCTTTCTTT.

The chain recombines TRBV5-1 with TRBJ2-5; TRBD2 aligns across 9 bases. The CDR3 runs 16 residues. The J segment lost 4 bases and the V segment lost 1 base, leaving 8 bases of the junction unmatched. Looked up from germline, CDR1 is SGHRS and CDR2 is YFSETQ. The CDR3 sequence is CASSLMAGGGRETQYF. In nucleotides, the CDR3 is TGCGCCAGCAGCTTGATGGCGGGAGGGGGTAGAGAGACCCAGTACTTC.

A word on this clone: The junction and the germline gene differ at one end; a read error may be behind it. The gene calls are TRBV3-1 (or the pseudogene TRBV3-2) and TRBJ2-7; 14 positions match TRBD2. This CDR3 is built from 12 residues. CDR1 LGHDT and CDR2 YNNKEL come from the germline V gene (reference sequence). CDR3 in amino acids: CASSPGTSGGLF. CDR3 in DNA: TGTGCCAGCAGCCCTGGGACTAGCGGGGGACTCTTC.

The CDR3 loop reads CASSYSFSGRVDEQFF. The CDR3 DNA reads TGTGCCAGCAGTTACTCGTTTAGCGGGAGGGTAGATGAGCAGTTCTTC. The rearrangement joins TRBV6-5 to TRBJ2-1, with 11 bases identical to TRBD2. The length of the CDR3 is 16 residues. CDR1 and CDR2 from the germline V gene are MNHEY and SVGAGI. The J segment lost 8 bases and the V segment lost 0 bases, leaving 6 bases of the junction unmatched.

V gene TRBV9 combines with J gene TRBJ2-2; the D is unclear. Germline V CDR1 and CDR2: SGDLS, YYNGEE. The CDR3 runs 12 residues. Trimming cost V 0 bases and J 8 bases, with 5 bases left between them. The CDR3 nucleotides are TGTGCCAGCAGCGTAGGTGAGGGGGAGCTGTTTTTT. This gives the protein CASSVGEGELFF.

This clone has a handful of counts. The V and J genes are TRBV11-2 and TRBJ1-1; the match to TRBD1 covers 9 bases. CDR1 SGHAT and CDR2 FQNNGV come from the germline V gene. Losses at the gene ends were 5 bases for V and 0 bases for J; bases not matched to a gene: 10. The length of the CDR3 is 17 residues. CDR3 sequence reads: CASSLPPGQGMNTEAFF. As DNA, the CDR3 is TGTGCCAGCAGCCTACCCCCTGGACAGGGGATGAACACTGAAGCTTTCTTT. Filled out from reference TRBV11-2 and TRBJ1-1, the complete variable domain reads EAGVAQSPRYKIIEKRQSVAFWCNPISGHATLYWYQQILGQGPKLLIQFQNNGVVDDSQLPKDRFSAERLKGVDSTLKIQPAKLEDSAVYLCASSLPPGQGMNTEAFFGQGTRLTVV.

The J gene is TRBJ2-6, the V gene TRBV15; D unresolved. The CDR3 sequence is 16 residues long. Germline CDR1 LNHNV, CDR2 YYDKDF (reference sequence). Trimming cost V 7 bases and J 0 bases, with 13 bases left between them. CDR3 amino acids: CATKYGHSSGANVLTF. Written as DNA, the CDR3 is TGTGCCACCAAGTACGGTCATTCCTCTGGGGCCAACGTCCTGACTTTC.

The V gene is TRBV19, the J gene TRBJ2-2; 10 positions match TRBD2. V gave up 5 bases and J gave up 4 bases; unmatched junction bases: 13. Germline values: CDR1 LNHDA, CDR2 SQIVND (reference sequence). This CDR3 contains 18 residues. The CDR3 reads CASSQGGLAADFTGELFF. The CDR3 region has the DNA TGTGCCAGTAGTCAGGGCGGACTAGCGGCCGATTTCACCGGGGAGCTGTTTTTT.